The 2 T cell receptor beta chains below were found in one sample sequenced in a study of blood T cell repertoires in COVID-19. TCRdb keeps only in-frame clones here, not all; method: immunoSEQ multiplex PCR. The sample lists 300,000 to 350,000 clones; around nine tenths were seen once. Material for sequencing was PBMCs or T cells enriched from blood (not recorded which). These receptors all come from a woman in her 30s who had been exposed to COVID-19.

The rearrangement links TRBV5-6 to TRBJ1-1, with D possibly matching TRBD1 (5 bases). From germline, CDR1 is SGHDT and CDR2 YYEEEE. This CDR3 is 17 amino acids long. Between the trimmed V and J ends, which lost 4 bases and 10 bases, there was a span of 29 bases. The CDR3 sequence: CASSKPTESSPTFRAFF. The DNA for the CDR3 is TGTGCCAGCAGCAAGCCGACAGAATCGAGTCCCACCTTCCGAGCTTTCTTT.

The genes are TRBV11-3 and TRBJ2-3; the D gene is possibly TRBD1 (5 bases). The germline gives CDR1 SGHNT, CDR2 YENEEA. V lost 5 bases to trimming and J lost 5 bases, with 5 bases between them. This CDR3 region has 11 residues. CDR3: CASSRGDTQYF. The CDR3 bases are TGTGCCAGCAGCAGGGGAGATACGCAGTATTTT.